Each of the 23 T cell receptor beta chains below was sequenced from the same sample in a study of T cells in Graves' hyperthyroidism and ophthalmopathy. RNA transcripts were the template for amplifying TCR beta CDR3 regions. Researchers ran a first-round RT-PCR on the TCR CDR3 using the HTBI primer set. MiXCR, applied by TCRdb to the multiplex PCR reads, yields one record per CDR3 protein. The sample lists about 300,000 distinct CDR3 sequences; roughly 18% were seen once. Sequenced: blood. These receptors were taken from a man in his fifties with Graves' ophthalmopathy.

This clonotype occurred once. This chain uses TRBV14 with TRBJ1-2; D is possibly TRBD1 (6 bases). Trimming took off 0 bases at V and 6 bases at J, with 8 bases between the two ends. Germline CDR1 and CDR2: SGHDN and FVKESK. The CDR3 is 13 amino acids. The CDR3 protein is CASSQDWGHGYTF. CDR3 nucleotides: TGTGCCAGCAGCCAAGATTGGGGGCATGGCTACACCTTC.

This clonotype occurred many times. The CDR3 sequence is CASSLDHWRGYTF. CDR3 DNA: TGTGCCAGCAGTTTGGACCACTGGCGGGGCTACACCTTC. The chain uses TRBV28 and TRBJ1-2; D is undetermined. Germline V CDR1 and CDR2: MDHEN, SYDVKM. CDR3 length equals 13 residues. V lost 3 bases, J lost 8 bases, and 13 bases lay in between.

This clonotype was found many times. The chain couples TRBV2 to TRBJ2-4; maybe TRBD2 (7 bases). V shed 8 bases and J shed 6 bases, with 14 bases lying between them. This CDR3 comprises 13 residues. The germline V gene encodes CDR1 SNHLY and CDR2 FYNNEI. CDR3 bases: TGTGCCAGCCAAGCGGGACACGGAAACATTCAGTACTTC. Translation: CASQAGHGNIQYF.

This clonotype appeared many times. V is TRBV5-1 and J is TRBJ2-3; TRBD1 matches at 7 bases. The CDR3 spans 15 residues. With V trimmed by 1 base and J by 6 bases, 8 bases remained unmatched. Germline V gene data show CDR1 as SGHRS and CDR2 as YFSETQ. This CDR3 is CASSLSTGALDTQYF. The DNA for the CDR3 is TGCGCCAGCAGCTTGAGCACAGGGGCACTGGATACGCAGTATTTT. Complete variable domain (other parts from reference TRBV5-1 and TRBJ2-3): KAGVTQTPRYLIKTRGQQVTLSCSPISGHRSVSWYQQTPGQGLQFLFEYFSETQRNKGNFPGRFSGRQFSNSRSEMNVSTLELGDSALYLCASSLSTGALDTQYFGPGTRLTVL.

The gene calls are TRBV9 and TRBJ1-3, with no clear D. The CDR3 is 13 amino acids. Germline V lookup: CDR1 SGDLS, CDR2 YYNGEE. V dropped 4 bases and J dropped 4 bases, with 9 bases sitting between them. CDR3 nucleotide sequence: TGTGCCAGCAGCTCGGTTGGGGGAAACACCATATATTTT. Translating it yields CASSSVGGNTIYF.

The V call is TRBV3-1, the J call TRBJ1-5, with a possible D match to TRBD1 (5 bases). The germline V gene encodes CDR1 LGHDT and CDR2 YNNKEL (reference sequence). The CDR3 is 15 amino acids. Trimming left V 0 bases short and J 4 bases short, with 10 bases between. The CDR3 loop is CASSQDGGGNQPQHF. The CDR3 coding sequence is TGTGCCAGCAGCCAAGATGGGGGGGGTAATCAGCCCCAGCATTTT. The full variable domain, with the rest looked up from reference TRBV3-1 and TRBJ1-5, is DTAVSQTPKYLVTQMGNDKSIKCEQNLGHDTMYWYKQDSKKFLKIMFSYNNKELIINETVPNRFSPKSPDKAHLNLHINSLELGDSAVYFCASSQDGGGNQPQHFGDGTRLSIL.

The genes are TRBV24-1 and TRBJ2-2, with 9 bases matching TRBD1. Looked up from germline, CDR1 is KGHDR and CDR2 is SFDVKD. The CDR3 has 14 amino acids. V trimming: 7 bases; J trimming: 4 bases; junction bases outside the gene matches: 3. CDR3 nucleotides: TGTGCCACCAGGGGGACAGGGCCCACCGGGGAGCTGTTTTTT. Translated: CATRGTGPTGELFF.

This clonotype showed up many times. This chain connects TRBV2 to TRBJ1-1, with D possibly matching TRBD1 (5 bases). Germline V gives CDR1 SNHLY, CDR2 FYNNEI. The CDR3 sequence is 12 residues long. V lost 11 bases to trimming and J lost 1 base, with 11 bases between them. The CDR3 bases are TGTGCCTCCGGAAGGGGGAACACTGAAGCTTTCTTT. It specifies CASGRGNTEAFF.

The chain recombines TRBV28 with TRBJ1-4; D gene unclear. Germline V CDR1 and CDR2: MDHEN, SYDVKM. Trimming left V 5 bases short and J 0 bases short, with 16 bases between. The CDR3 consists of 17 residues. The CDR3 here is CASSLNQGLSTNEKLFF. Here the CDR3 DNA reads TGTGCCAGCAGTCTGAACCAAGGACTTTCAACTAATGAAAAACTGTTTTTT. The full variable domain, completed using reference TRBV28 and TRBJ1-4, is DVKVTQSSRYLVKRTGEKVFLECVQDMDHENMFWYRQDPGLGLRLIYFSYDVKMKEKGDIPEGYSVSREKKERFSLILESASTNQTSMYLCASSLNQGLSTNEKLFFGSGTQLSVL.

This clonotype was observed a few times. The chain recombines TRBV4-1 with TRBJ1-2; D not certain. The CDR3 runs 16 residues. Trimming took 0 bases from V and 5 from J, leaving 16 bases between them. Germline V CDR1 and CDR2: MGHRA, YSYEKL. The CDR3, as DNA: TGCGCCAGCAGCCAAGATAGGGTGAGGAAACCGTATGGCTACACCTTC. It yields the protein CASSQDRVRKPYGYTF.

The chain has TRBV6-5 and TRBJ1-1, with TRBD1 matching 10 bases. The germline CDR1 and CDR2 sequences are MNHEY and SVGAGI. This CDR3 has 12 residues. With 4 bases clipped from V and 11 bases from J, the junction kept 4 bases outside the gene matches. The CDR3 region is CASSSRDRGAFF. The CDR3 coding sequence is TGTGCCAGCAGTTCCCGGGACAGGGGCGCTTTCTTT.

This clonotype was detected only a few times. This chain uses TRBV12-3 or TRBV12-4 with TRBJ2-7; tentatively, D is TRBD1 (5 bases). V lost 4 bases to trimming and J lost 2 bases, with 12 bases between them. The CDR3 consists of 14 residues. CDR3 residues: CASSYSDITYEQYF. The CDR3 bases are TGTGCCAGCAGTTACTCGGACATCACCTACGAGCAGTACTTC.

At least ten counts were recorded for this clonotype. The rearrangement joins TRBV20-1 to TRBJ1-1; 8 bases are a match to TRBD1. Losses at the gene ends were 6 bases for V and 1 base for J; bases not matched to a gene: 1. CDR1 and CDR2 (germline): DFQATT, SNEGSKA (reference sequence). This CDR3 is 12 amino acids long. The CDR3 is CSAGQGNTEAFF. Here the CDR3 DNA reads TGCAGTGCCGGACAGGGGAACACTGAAGCTTTCTTT.

This clonotype appeared a few times. The V and J genes are TRBV9 and TRBJ2-7; D remains ambiguous. V was shortened by 0 bases and J by 0 bases, with 10 bases between the two germline ends. CDR3 length: 15 amino acids. The germline gives CDR1 SGDLS, CDR2 YYNGEE. This CDR3 reads CASSVASDSSYEQYF. The CDR3 DNA sequence: TGTGCCAGCAGCGTAGCTTCAGATAGCTCCTACGAGCAGTACTTC. Full variable domain (remainder filled in from reference TRBV9 and TRBJ2-7): DSGVTQTPKHLITATGQRVTLRCSPRSGDLSVYWYQQSLDQGLQFLIQYYNGEERAKGNILERFSAQQFPDLHSELNLSSLELGDSALYFCASSVASDSSYEQYFGPGTRLTVT.

There are many counts of this clonotype. V gene TRBV11-2 combines with J gene TRBJ2-7, with a weak D call TRBD1 (5 bases). Trimming took off 5 bases at V and 0 bases at J, with 11 bases between the two ends. Germline lookup yields CDR1 SGHAT and CDR2 FQNNGV. The CDR3 spans 14 residues. This CDR3 reads CASSKSTDSYEQYF. For the CDR3, the DNA is TGTGCCAGCAGCAAATCGACAGACTCCTACGAGCAGTACTTC.

This clonotype was seen repeatedly, ten times or more. The V call is TRBV27, the J call TRBJ2-2; tentatively, D is TRBD2 (5 bases). The CDR3 sequence is 14 residues long. Germline V gene lookup returns CDR1 MNHEY and CDR2 SMNVEV (reference sequence). Trimming took off 5 bases at V and 3 bases at J, with 10 bases between the two ends. CDR3 loop: CASSPPGYTGELFF. The CDR3 coding sequence is TGTGCCAGCAGTCCACCGGGATACACCGGGGAGCTGTTTTTT.

In its sample, this clonotype was seen many times. The rearrangement links TRBV6-2 or TRBV6-3 to TRBJ1-2; 7 positions agree with TRBD1. J gave up 7 bases and V 4 bases, and 9 bases lay outside the gene matches. The CDR3 has 14 amino acids. Germline CDR1 and CDR2: MNHEY and SVGEGT. The DNA of the CDR3 is TGTGCCAGCAGTTTCTTACAGGGGCTCAGTGGCTACACCTTC. Its translation is CASSFLQGLSGYTF.

There are many counts of this clonotype. V usage is TRBV28 and J usage is TRBJ2-7; 10 positions match TRBD1. Germline V lookup: CDR1 MDHEN, CDR2 SYDVKM. The junction had 13 bases not matched to a gene; V was cut back by 6 bases and J by 5 bases. CDR3 length: 16 amino acids. The CDR3 DNA reads as TGTGCCAGCAGCGCCCAGGACGGGACAGGGGCTGACGAGCAGTACTTC. This encodes CASSAQDGTGADEQYF.

Many counts were recorded for this clonotype. This rearrangement joins TRBV7-2 to TRBJ2-1; D gene unclear. V lost 1 base and J lost 12, with 10 bases in between. Looked up from germline, CDR1 is SGHTA and CDR2 is FQGNSA. The CDR3 sequence is 12 residues long. CDR3 nucleotides: TGTGCCAGCAGCTTAGGTAGTACACCGCAGTTCTTC. Amino acid sequence: CASSLGSTPQFF.

The chain links TRBV6-5 to TRBJ1-1; TRBD1 matches 7 bases. The V gene end was trimmed by 1 base and the J gene end by 6 bases; junction bases not matched to a gene: 5. CDR1 and CDR2 (germline): MNHEY, SVGAGI. CDR3 length equals 14 residues. The CDR3 DNA sequence: TGTGCCAGCAGTTACTTGACAGGGAGCGCTGAAGCTTTCTTT. It specifies CASSYLTGSAEAFF.

This clonotype came up many times. The chain recombines TRBV28 with TRBJ2-1, with 7 nucleotides matching TRBD1. CDR1 is MDHEN, CDR2 SYDVKM, per germline. J was trimmed by 7 bases and V by 10 bases; bases with no gene match: 10. The CDR3 totals 13 residues. In DNA, the CDR3 is TGTGCCATCCTAGCTAACAGGGGAAATGAGCAGTTCTTC. This sequence encodes CAILANRGNEQFF. Using reference TRBV28 and TRBJ2-1 for the parts outside the CDR3, the full variable domain is DVKVTQSSRYLVKRTGEKVFLECVQDMDHENMFWYRQDPGLGLRLIYFSYDVKMKEKGDIPEGYSVSREKKERFSLILESASTNQTSMYLCAILANRGNEQFFGPGTRLTVL.

This clonotype was found a few times. V usage is TRBV12-3 or TRBV12-4 and J usage is TRBJ1-6, with TRBD1 as a possible D gene (5 bases). The V end lost 6 bases, the J end lost 7 bases, and 16 bases lay between the germline ends. This CDR3 contains 15 residues. CDR3 sequence (DNA): TGTGCCAGCAGGGATAGACAGCGACAAAATTCACCCCTCCACTTT. Translation gives CASRDRQRQNSPLHF.

This chain joins TRBV19 and TRBJ2-3; 10 bases are shared with TRBD2. Trimming took 7 bases from V and 6 from J; bases not matched to a gene: 7. The CDR3 loop spans 14 amino acids. CDR1 and CDR2 (germline): LNHDA, SQIVND (reference sequence). The CDR3, as DNA: TGTGCCAGTAAGATAGCGGGAGGCGCCGATACGCAGTATTTT. Encoded protein: CASKIAGGADTQYF. Looking up the rest from reference TRBV19 and TRBJ2-3 gives the full variable domain: DGGITQSPKYLFRKEGQNVTLSCEQNLNHDAMYWYRQDPGQGLRLIYYSQIVNDFQKGDIAEGYSVSREKKESFPLTVTSAQKNPTAFYLCASKIAGGADTQYFGPGTRLTVL.